This entry is about one T cell receptor beta chain. Its antigen is currently unknown. TRB was amplified from about 270 ng of peripheral blood genomic DNA per sample. This CDR3 is 13 amino acids long. In germline, CDR1 is DFQATT, CDR2 SNEGSKA (reference sequence). This sample was taken from a study of T cell clusters in autoimmune cytopenias. Looking at the study overall: The median distinct TRB clonotype count was under 3,000 per sample, from a median 51,575 reads. General study results and limits: TRB repertoire shifts in secondary cytopenia and chronic lymphocytic leukemia mostly reflected lymphoma, not autoimmunity. The cluster-lack signature was not seen for secondary cytopenia versus chronic lymphocytic leukemia. Physiological T cell clusters of healthy donors were apparently absent in primary autoimmune cytopenia patients.

One tube held mixed TRB-A and TRB-B primer pools for touch-down PCR. TCRdb derives one entry per CDR3 protein from the multiplex PCR reads, leaving out DNA. The specimen's table records a few thousand distinct CDR3 sequences. This sequence originates from a human donor with an autoimmune cytopenia or autoimmune hepatitis (not recorded which). The sample was peripheral blood. This sequence joins TRBV20-1 and TRBJ2-5; the D call of TRBD1 rests on TCRdb alone, since no DNA is present to check it. CDR3 loop: CSAPDRGGETQYF.